This T cell receptor (beta chain) appears in the sequencing data of a study of identical twins. This CDR3 has 15 residues. The germline CDR1 and CDR2 sequences are MGHRA and YSYEKL. Trimming removed 0 bases at V and 4 bases at J, with 12 bases between. A universal primer site was added by template switching, and unique molecular identifiers were carried by the cDNA. Each CDR3 protein gets one entry after TCRdb re-called the 5' RACE reads with MiXCR. The sample lists hundreds of thousands of distinct CDR3 sequences; about 8.3% were seen once. This clonotype was observed at least ten times. Its antigen is as yet unknown. Study-wide results and caveats: Abundant beta clonotypes from cord blood had fewer insertions, unlike memory repertoires, which showed none.

These data also formed part of another study, on yellow fever vaccine responses in identical twins. That source reports: Reports say the vaccine T cell response in twins looked partly convergent and partly personalized.

Input material: memory (CD45RO+) T cells sorted from blood. The sequence was obtained from a woman between 18 and 29 years old in good health. The chain has TRBV4-1 and TRBJ2-5; D perhaps matches TRBD1 (6 bases). The CDR3 nucleotides read TGCGCCAGCAGCCAAGAAATACAGGGCCGAGAGACCCAGTACTTC. Residues: CASSQEIQGRETQYF.